These T cell receptor beta chains were read from a single sample in a study of cytomegalovirus exposure and HLA in healthy donors. Only in-frame clones appear in the TCRdb table, and some are missing; sequencing was by immunoSEQ multiplex PCR. The table includes 180,000 or so clones, almost 80% detected once. Sequenced sample: PBMCs. These receptors came from a man in his forties in good health and CMV-seropositive. The CDR3 runs from the conserved cysteine through the conserved F or W. The D gene is left open where the match is weak. The size field is filled for only some rows; it gives once, few, many or a size class.

NA	TRBD1	TRBV5-1	TRBJ2-3	TGCGCCAGCAGCTACCAGGGGACAGGGGATACGCAGTATTTT	CASSYQGTGDTQYF
once	TRBD1	TRBV19	TRBJ1-2	TGTGCCAGTAGTCCGGACAGGGATTATGGCTACACCTTC	CASSPDRDYGYTF
NA	NA	TRBV28	TRBJ2-7	TGTGCCAGCAGTTTCGCTCTAGCAGACATCGAGCAGTACTTC	CASSFALADIEQYF
NA	TRBD2	TRBV28	TRBJ2-7	TGTGCCAGCAGTTCCCCGAGCGGGAGAGGAAACGAGCAGTACTTC	CASSSPSGRGNEQYF
NA	NA	TRBV9	TRBJ2-3	TGTGCCAGCAGCCCCCGCATACTAGATACGCAGTATTTT	CASSPRILDTQYF
once	TRBD2	TRBV7-9	TRBJ2-4	TGTGCCAGCAGCCAGACGGGGGGGGCCAAAAACATTCAGTACTTC	CASSQTGGAKNIQYF
NA	NA	TRBV27	TRBJ2-7	TGTGCCAGCACCGCCTCGGGTTGGCCCTACGAGCAGTACTTC	CASTASGWPYEQYF
NA	TRBD2	TRBV19	TRBJ2-1	TGTGCCAGTAGTTCGGGACTAGCGATTAATTTGTACAATGAGCAGTTCTTC	CASSSGLAINLYNEQFF
few	TRBD2	TRBV5-1	TRBJ2-7	TGCGCCAGCAGCTTATCTGGGGCTAGCGGGAGTTACTACGAGCAGTACTTC	CASSLSGASGSYYEQYF
NA	NA	TRBV6-5	TRBJ1-2	TGTGCCAGCAGCCAGGACAGTGGCTATGGCTACACCTTC	CASSQDSGYGYTF
NA	NA	TRBV19	TRBJ2-3	TGTGCCAGTAGTATAAAAAGGGGCATCCTGGGAGATACGCAGTATTTT	CASSIKRGILGDTQYF
few	TRBD2	TRBV5-4	TRBJ2-5	TGTGCCAGCAGCCCCGGACGGGAGGTATGGGAGACCCAGTACTTC	CASSPGREVWETQYF
NA	NA	TRBV7-3	TRBJ2-2	TGTGCCAGCAGCCCCGCGAACACCGGGGAGCTGTTTTTT	CASSPANTGELFF
NA	TRBD2	TRBV27	TRBJ2-7	TGTGCCAGCAGTTTATCCCGTGCGGGAGGCGAGCAGTACTTC	CASSLSRAGGEQYF
few	TRBD1	TRBV29-1	TRBJ2-7	TGCAGCGCTCGGGACAGGGCAAACTACGAGCAGTACTTC	CSARDRANYEQYF
NA	NA	TRBV11-1	TRBJ2-5	TGTGCCAGCAGCGGGAGACGGGGAATACAAGAGACCCAGTACTTC	CASSGRRGIQETQYF
NA	TRBD1	TRBV9	TRBJ1-2	TGTGCCAGCAGCGTAGGGGACAGTAACTATGGCTACACCTTC	CASSVGDSNYGYTF
NA	NA	TRBV2	TRBJ1-3	TGTGCCAGCAGTGAAGCGGAGAACTCTGGAAACACCATATATTTT	CASSEAENSGNTIYF
NA	TRBD1	TRBV9	TRBJ2-7	TGTGCCAGCAGCGTAGCCCCTGGACAGGGTGGCGAGCAGTACTTC	CASSVAPGQGGEQYF
NA	NA	TRBV7-8	TRBJ1-2	TGTGCCAGCAGCTTAGGATCGGGGGGCCATGGCTACACCTTC	CASSLGSGGHGYTF
NA	NA	TRBV7-8	TRBJ2-2	TGTGCCAGCAGCCGTAGGGGGGACAGCCATTACACCGGGGAGCTGTTTTTT	CASSRRGDSHYTGELFF
NA	NA	TRBV2	TRBJ2-7	TGTGCCAGCAGTGCGGGTAGCGGTTCCTACGAGCAGTACTTC	CASSAGSGSYEQYF